This T cell receptor (beta chain) was captured by sequencing in a study of regulatory T cells in long-lasting Graves disease. This clonotype showed up just a few times. Time point of the sample: newly diagnosed GD, antithyroid drugs for less than 3 months. The TCR library used RNA extracted from PBMCs. Both iRepertoire HTBI primers and Arm-PCR of CDR3 regions were used to build the TCR beta libraries. In TCRdb, the multiplex PCR reads were re-called with MiXCR into one record per CDR3 protein. The sample carries about 470,000 distinct CDR3 sequences, 15% recorded once. Trimming stripped 4 bases from V and 0 bases from J, with 9 bases between. Germline assignment: CDR1 LGHDT and CDR2 YNNKEL (reference sequence). This CDR3 contains 14 residues. These data are also associated with another study on T cells in Graves' hyperthyroidism and ophthalmopathy. As that study records: Investigators excluded patients with uncontrolled infection, other autoimmune disease, pregnancy or lactation. RT-PCR in the first round (using the HTBI primer set) targeted the TCR CDR3.

The source of this sequence is a woman in her twenties or thirties with Graves disease. This sample comprised peripheral blood mononuclear cells (PBMCs), obtained at new diagnosis, from a patient treated with antithyroid drugs. The genes are TRBV3-1 and TRBJ1-2; D uncertain. The CDR3 region is CASSRGSPNYGYTF. In DNA, the CDR3 is TGTGCCAGCAGCCGTGGGTCCCCTAACTATGGCTACACCTTC.